The table lists the clone carrying this TCR beta chain with a few counts. The antigen is not known. Trimming at V came to 3 bases and at J to 4 bases, leaving 8 bases not matched to a gene. The CDR3 totals 15 residues. Germline V gene data show CDR1 as SGHAT and CDR2 as FQDESV (reference sequence). This record belongs to a study of blood T cells in healthy people across ages. Primers used in a second PCR of roughly 7 to 11 cycles were a sample-barcoded 5' primer and a J-beta primer mix. TCRdb analysed the 5' RACE reads with MiXCR anew, one entry per CDR3 protein. The table lists 1.5 million to 2 million distinct CDR3 sequences, around 35% of them singletons. Regarding the study as a whole: Long-lived donors exceeded aged donors in naive CD4+ cells and diversity. Not knowing donor CMV status may have confounded expanded clonotype changes.

What was sequenced was blood. The TCR sequence derives from a woman aged 30 to 39 in good health. The chain is built from TRBV11-1 and TRBJ2-7; 8 bases match TRBD1. CDR3 bases: TGTGCCAGCAGCTTGGCCGGACAGGGTTGGTACGAGCAGTACTTC. Amino acid sequence: CASSLAGQGWYEQYF. Full variable domain (missing parts from reference TRBV11-1 and TRBJ2-7): EAEVAQSPRYKITEKSQAVAFWCDPISGHATLYWYRQILGQGPELLVQFQDESVVDDSQLPKDRFSAERLKGVDSTLKIQPAELGDSAMYLCASSLAGQGWYEQYFGPGTRLTVT.